These 21 T cell receptor beta chains were sequenced from one sample in a study of blood T cell repertoires in COVID-19. The method was immunoSEQ multiplex PCR; TCRdb's version includes in-frame clones alone and lacks a portion of them. The table has over 400,000 clones, approximately 85% seen once. The sequencing sample was made of peripheral blood. These receptors originate from a human donor in a cohort sampled during active COVID-19.

The chain links TRBV7-2 to TRBJ2-3, with D hard to call. Trimming removed 5 bases at V and 1 base at J, with 16 bases between. Germline V gene sequence: CDR1 SGHTA, CDR2 FQGNSA. This CDR3 comprises 16 residues. CDR3 amino acids: CASSPPPESGTDTQYF. The CDR3 DNA reads as TGTGCCAGCAGCCCGCCCCCAGAGAGCGGCACAGATACGCAGTATTTT.

This clone came up a few times. V gene TRBV28 combines with J gene TRBJ2-7; tentatively, D is TRBD1 (6 bases). Germline V gene data show CDR1 as MDHEN and CDR2 as SYDVKM. CDR3 length: 14 residues. Trimming took off 4 bases at V and 5 bases at J, with 15 bases between the two ends. For the CDR3, the DNA is TGTGCCAGCAGTTCCCCCGGGACATCCAACGAGCAGTACTTC. Encoded protein: CASSSPGTSNEQYF.

This chain uses TRBV24-1 with TRBJ2-3; D ambiguous. V lost 3 bases to trimming and J lost 6 bases, with 9 bases between them. This CDR3 is built from 13 residues. Germline-derived CDR1 and CDR2 are KGHDR and SFDVKD. CDR3 protein: CATSDTGVDTQYF. The CDR3, as DNA: TGTGCCACCAGTGATACGGGTGTGGATACGCAGTATTTT.

CDR3 sequence reads: CASSSSPSGSYEQYF. CDR3 DNA: TGTGCCAGCAGCTCTTCCCCTAGCGGGAGCTACGAGCAGTACTTC. The V and J genes are TRBV7-2 and TRBJ2-7; 10 bases line up with TRBD2. The V and J ends lost 4 bases and 3 bases, in that order; junction bases with no gene match: 6. This CDR3 has 15 amino acids. Germline V CDR1 and CDR2: SGHTA, FQGNSA.

The genes are TRBV6-2 or TRBV6-3 and TRBJ1-6; perhaps TRBD1 as D (5 bases). Germline V CDR1 and CDR2: MNHEY, SVGEGT. Trimming took 5 bases from V and 10 from J, leaving 18 bases between them. This CDR3 comprises 15 residues. DNA of the CDR3: TGTGCCAGCAGTCCGCCTGGGGGGTCAGAATCACCCCTCCACTTT. Translation gives CASSPPGGSESPLHF.

J is TRBJ1-2 and V is TRBV28; no firm D call. The CDR3 has 14 residues. V dropped 6 bases and J dropped 4 bases, with 15 bases sitting between them. CDR1 and CDR2 (germline): MDHEN, SYDVKM. For the CDR3, the DNA is TGTGCCAGCAGGCCAAGCCAGGTCGGCTATGGCTACACCTTC. This codes for CASRPSQVGYGYTF.

This clone was observed a few times. V gene TRBV19 combines with J gene TRBJ2-3; 9 bases agree with TRBD2. This CDR3 has 15 residues. Germline CDR1 and CDR2: LNHDA and SQIVND (reference sequence). V dropped 7 bases and J dropped 2; count of bases not matched to a gene: 7. CDR3 loop: CASTPSGGNTDTQYF. The CDR3 DNA follows: TGTGCCAGTACCCCAAGCGGGGGGAACACAGATACGCAGTATTTT.

The chain employs TRBV2 and TRBJ2-3; tentatively, D is TRBD1 (5 bases). Trimming took 6 bases from V and 0 from J, leaving 10 bases between them. The CDR3 loop spans 14 amino acids. CDR1 SNHLY and CDR2 FYNNEI come from the germline V gene. The CDR3 region has the DNA TGTGCCAGCAGAATCAGGGCAAGCACAGATACGCAGTATTTT. Translated, it gives CASRIRASTDTQYF.

This clone showed up just once. The chain combines TRBV3-1 (or the pseudogene TRBV3-2) with TRBJ2-1, with 12 bases matching TRBD2. The CDR3 is 15 amino acids. V was clipped by 5 bases and J by 6 bases; unmatched bases: 5. The V gene's germline CDR1 is LGHDT and CDR2 YNNKEL (reference sequence). The CDR3 protein is CASSSGLAGFNEQFF. Written as DNA, the CDR3 is TGTGCCAGCAGCTCAGGACTAGCGGGATTCAATGAGCAGTTCTTC.

The V gene is TRBV12-3 or TRBV12-4, the J gene TRBJ1-1; no clear D. V lost 2 bases and J 6 bases, leaving 7 bases between the germline ends. The CDR3 contains 12 residues. For the CDR3, the DNA is TGTGCCAGCAGTTTACATGAGTCTGAAGCTTTCTTT. Translated: CASSLHESEAFF.

The chain employs TRBV7-3 and TRBJ2-3, with a weak D call TRBD1 (7 bases). Germline CDR1 reads SGHTA; CDR2 reads FQGTGA. The CDR3 consists of 16 residues. V gave up 2 bases and J gave up 1 base, with 13 bases separating them. CDR3 bases: TGTGCCAGCAGCTTATTAGGAGGGGGCGGCACAGATACGCAGTATTTT. The encoded protein is CASSLLGGGGTDTQYF.

V gene TRBV5-6 combines with J gene TRBJ2-3; tentative D call: TRBD1 (6 bases). This CDR3 is built from 15 residues. CDR1 is SGHDT, CDR2 YYEEEE, per germline. Trimming pared 2 bases from V and 4 bases from J, leaving 14 bases between. DNA of the CDR3: TGTGCCAGCAGCTTCCCTACAGGGAGCCCAGATACGCAGTATTTT. It translates to CASSFPTGSPDTQYF.

V gene TRBV23-1 combines with J gene TRBJ1-1, with D unclear. TRBV23-1 is classed as an ORF, of uncertain function. CDR3 size: 14 residues. The V end lost 3 bases, the J end lost 1 base, and 9 bases lay between the germline ends. CDR3 region: CASSHNHKNTEAFF. DNA for the CDR3: TGCGCCAGCAGTCATAATCACAAGAACACTGAAGCTTTCTTT.

This rearrangement joins TRBV5-4 to TRBJ1-6, with 8 bases aligning to TRBD1. Unmatched junction bases numbered 2, after V lost 0 bases and J lost 0 bases. The CDR3 length is 17 residues. Germline assignment: CDR1 SGHNT and CDR2 YYREEE (reference sequence). The CDR3 DNA reads as TGTGCCAGCAGCTTGGACAGGGGGAGCTCCTATAATTCACCCCTCCACTTT. Amino acid sequence: CASSLDRGSSYNSPLHF.

This chain links TRBV25-1 with TRBJ2-5; no firm D call. Germline values: CDR1 MGHDK, CDR2 SYGVNS. Trimming took 8 bases from V and 2 from J, leaving 6 bases between them. The CDR3 contains 11 residues. The CDR3 here is CASFFQETQYF. Here the CDR3 DNA reads TGTGCCAGCTTCTTTCAAGAGACCCAGTACTTC.

This rearrangement joins TRBV6-1 to TRBJ1-2, with D possibly matching TRBD1 (6 bases). The CDR3 spans 14 residues. Trimming pared 3 bases from V and 7 bases from J, leaving 15 bases between. Germline V CDR1 and CDR2: MNHNS, SASEGT. The CDR3 reads CASSEIGQFGGYTF. CDR3 DNA sequence: TGTGCCAGCAGTGAGATAGGACAGTTTGGTGGCTACACCTTC.

This chain connects TRBV29-1 to TRBJ1-4; D is ambiguous. Trimming took 7 bases from V and 8 from J, leaving 11 bases between them. Germline lookup yields CDR1 SQVTM and CDR2 ANQGSEA. The CDR3 spans 11 residues. The CDR3 here is CSGSVGEKLFF. The DNA of the CDR3 is TGCAGCGGTTCGGTCGGGGAAAAACTGTTTTTT.

The rearrangement links TRBV6-5 to TRBJ2-7; TRBD1 matches 7 bases. The CDR3 is 15 amino acids. CDR1 is MNHEY and CDR2 is SVGAGI in the germline V gene. The ends lost 6 bases at V and 2 bases at J; junction bases unmatched: 10. The CDR3 DNA is TGTGCCAGCAGCGACCGTGGGACAGCGCCCTACGAGCAGTACTTC. Its translation: CASSDRGTAPYEQYF.

This chain links TRBV19 with TRBJ2-7, with a tentative D call TRBD1 (6 bases). CDR1 is LNHDA, CDR2 SQIVND, per germline (reference sequence). Trimming shortened V by 8 bases and J by 3 bases, and 11 bases separated the two germline ends. The length of the CDR3 is 12 residues. The CDR3 spells CASGRGHYEQYF. Here the CDR3 DNA reads TGTGCCAGTGGCCGGGGACACTACGAGCAGTACTTC. Complete variable domain (other parts from reference TRBV19 and TRBJ2-7): DGGITQSPKYLFRKEGQNVTLSCEQNLNHDAMYWYRQDPGQGLRLIYYSQIVNDFQKGDIAEGYSVSREKKESFPLTVTSAQKNPTAFYLCASGRGHYEQYFGPGTRLTVT.

The V and J genes are TRBV6-5 and TRBJ1-3; possibly TRBD1 for D (6 bases). Germline CDR1 MNHEY, CDR2 SVGAGI. The V end was cut by 7 bases, the J end by 4 bases, with 17 bases between. The CDR3 has 15 residues. The CDR3 nucleotides are TGTGCCAGCAAGGGGGGGTCTCTCTCGGGAAACACCATATATTTT. Its protein product is CASKGGSLSGNTIYF.

Only a few counts were recorded for this clone. The rearrangement uses TRBV19 and TRBJ1-2, with TRBD1 matching over 9 bases. With V trimmed by 4 bases and J by 3 bases, 6 bases remained unmatched. The CDR3 is made up of 15 amino acids. Germline CDR1 LNHDA, CDR2 SQIVND (reference sequence). CDR3 protein: CASSTFGQGHYGYTF. CDR3 nucleotide sequence: TGTGCCAGTAGTACCTTCGGACAGGGGCACTATGGCTACACCTTC.